This paragraph covers one T cell receptor beta chain sequence. Its antigen is currently unknown. PCR amplification relied on 60 Vbeta primers (plus 13 Jbeta primers). Clones were sequenced by immunoSEQ multiplex PCR, and TCRdb holds only the in-frame ones, with some missing. In all, the sample yields 55,000 to 70,000 clones. This sample stems from a study of cytomegalovirus exposure and HLA in healthy donors. Study as a whole: About four fifths of several hundred genotyped donors fell in the Caucasian-associated ancestry cluster.

Study-level results: In an earlier analysis, about 90% or about 30%: the productive usage of most TCR beta V segments. Sequence variants that were highly shared formed a cluster that was likely a sequencing artifact. Presence/absence comparisons presumed near-even sequencing depth among donors.

Germline V gives CDR1 GTSNPN, CDR2 SVGIG (reference sequence). This CDR3 contains 13 residues. V dropped 2 bases and J dropped 3 bases, with 11 bases sitting between them. The sample taken for sequencing was PBMCs. This receptor was identified in a female donor in good health and CMV-seropositive. The chain is built from TRBV30 and TRBJ2-7, with a weak D call TRBD2 (5 bases). The CDR3 sequence: CAWSMEAHYEQYF. CDR3 DNA: TGTGCCTGGAGTATGGAGGCCCACTACGAGCAGTACTTC.